This TCR beta chain was identified in a study of early T cells in non-severe SARS-CoV-2 infection. Background on the study: With bulk RNA from unsorted whole blood as input, sequencing yielded unpaired chains. Study results and limitations: Private and CD4 specificities were missed by VDJdb matching, which favored anti-spike CD8 responses.

The CDR3 loop spans 16 amino acids. The ends lost 3 bases at V and 7 bases at J; junction bases unmatched: 12. Germline lookup yields CDR1 DFQATT and CDR2 SNEGSKA (reference sequence). The TCR library protocol was used to attach unique molecular identifiers. These identifiers were attached to individual cDNA molecules. TCRdb re-analysed the 5' RACE reads in MiXCR, keeping a single row per CDR3 protein. The data contain about 45,000 distinct CDR3 sequences, roughly 10% of them singletons. With regard to this clonotype: The antigen is undetermined.

This TCR was sampled from an adult who was a healthcare worker with PCR-confirmed SARS-CoV-2 infection or an uninfected control (not recorded which). V is TRBV20-1 and J is TRBJ2-7; 13 bases are shared with TRBD2. The sample comprised whole blood. The CDR3 loop reads CSARKTGTSGNLEQYF. The CDR3 DNA is TGCAGTGCTAGGAAAACCGGGACTAGCGGGAATTTGGAGCAGTACTTC.